The source of this T cell receptor (beta chain) is a study of shared clonotypes between healthy human individuals. General study results and limits: The diversity represented, both genetic and in exposure history, was limited by few donors. Clonotypes which were not shared had lower generation probabilities than clonotypes that all four donors shared. Sequencing depth was a factor that was expected to affect clonotype sharing among donors.

Trimming left V 9 bases short and J 1 base short, with 15 bases between. The germline gives CDR1 MNHNS, CDR2 SASEGT. The length of the CDR3 is 15 residues. About this clone itself: Its antigen remains unknown.

CD45RO negativity and positive selection for CCR7 defined naive CD8 cells, a population that excluded terminally differentiated effector memory CD45RA+ cells. As processed by the authors: ImmunoSEQ gave junction-only sequences without quality scores, so filtering differed. TCRdb's table, derived via immunoSEQ multiplex PCR, lists solely in-frame clones and lacks some. The V and J calls and clone size come from that table; D and trimming were worked out from the DNA. This table has around 2,000,000 clones, 85% to 95% appearing once. The specimen sequenced was naive CD8+ T cells from PBMCs. This TCR came from a young man in good health. Some clones in this sample may be carry-over from other donors' samples. The V call is TRBV6-1, the J call TRBJ2-2; possibly TRBD1 for D (6 bases). The CDR3 bases are TGTGCCAGTACTCCGGGACATCAGAACACCGGGGAGCTGTTTTTT. It is translated as CASTPGHQNTGELFF.